The T cell receptor (beta chain) under discussion was sequenced for a study of blood T cells in healthy people across ages. The wider study: The capture of about one barcoded beta molecule per two T cells was achieved by template switching.

In the case of this clonotype: Its specificity is not known.

Study-level points and caveats: Older age went with lower TCR beta diversity per million T cells, in a roughly linear way.

A second roughly 6 to 11 cycle PCR used barcoded and J-beta primers. TCRdb passed the 5' RACE reads through MiXCR, listing each CDR3 protein once. The sample lists more than 650,000 distinct CDR3 sequences, roughly 24% occurring once. V shed 4 bases and J 13 bases; nucleotides not matched to a gene: 12. The CDR3 covers 12 residues. CDR1 DFQATT and CDR2 SNEGSKA come from the germline V gene (reference sequence). The same data also went into a second study, on T cells of mothers and their children. According to that study: Compared with unrelated pairs, related mother-child pairs had slightly higher, non-significant overlap.

The sequenced sample was blood. V usage is TRBV20-1 and J usage is TRBJ2-5; 7 bases map to TRBD1. This sequence was found in a boy between 10 and 17 years old in good health. The CDR3 protein is CSAIKGASERYF. In nucleotides, the CDR3 is TGCAGTGCTATAAAGGGGGCGAGCGAGCGGTACTTC.